Here is one T cell receptor beta chain with its context. What it recognizes is unknown. The CDR3 loop spans 15 amino acids. Trimming cost V 6 bases and J 3 bases; bases outside gene matches: 6. The V gene's germline CDR1 is MNHEY and CDR2 SVGAGI. The record originates from a study of shared clonotypes between healthy human individuals. Overall study context: Donors had three CD4 naive, three CD4 memory, two CD8 naive and one CD8 memory plate apiece.

Only CD45RO-negative cells positively selected for CCR7 counted as naive CD8 cells, so terminally differentiated effector memory CD45RA+ cells were excluded. Free of recent acute infections or vaccinations, the donors were healthy HIV-negative adults. Study-wide results and caveats: Generation of non-shared clonotypes was less probable than generation of clonotypes shared by all four donors. Genetic and exposure-history diversity was limited by the small donor number.

The method was immunoSEQ multiplex PCR; TCRdb's version includes in-frame clones alone and lacks a portion of them. The sample contains millions of clones, over 85% of which appear only once. This clonotype was obtained from a man in his late teens or twenties in good health. Sequences were obtained from naive CD8+ T cells sorted from blood. The chain carries TRBV6-5 and TRBJ2-3; TRBD2 matches 10 bases. The CDR3 here is CASRAEREGTDTQYF. Written as DNA, the CDR3 is TGTGCCAGCAGAGCCGAGCGGGAGGGGACAGATACGCAGTATTTT.